The clone carrying this TCR beta chain was observed a handful of times. Its cognate antigen is unknown. Unique molecular identifiers were present in the TCR beta cDNA libraries. TCRdb re-derived calls from the PCR reads in MiXCR, one entry per CDR3 protein. In the table there are about 430,000 distinct CDR3 sequences, 39% of which are singletons. V was pared by 2 bases and J by 8 bases, with 7 bases between. CDR3 length equals 12 residues. The germline CDR1 and CDR2 sequences are SEHNR and FQNEAQ (reference sequence). This record belongs to a study of post-analysis software for immune sequencing data. Study outcomes and limitations: Five or six TRBV segments (TRBV5-6, TRBV5-1 and TRBV20-1 among them) occurred more frequently in patients than in controls. Under F measure analysis, samples from one preparation batch co-clustered strongly.

This sequence joins TRBV7-9 and TRBJ2-1; unclear D gene. Sequencing was done on a sample of blood. The receptor comes from a girl aged 2 to 9 with multiple sclerosis. The CDR3 is CASSLNGDEQFF. In DNA, the CDR3 is TGTGCCAGCAGCTTAAACGGAGATGAGCAGTTCTTC.